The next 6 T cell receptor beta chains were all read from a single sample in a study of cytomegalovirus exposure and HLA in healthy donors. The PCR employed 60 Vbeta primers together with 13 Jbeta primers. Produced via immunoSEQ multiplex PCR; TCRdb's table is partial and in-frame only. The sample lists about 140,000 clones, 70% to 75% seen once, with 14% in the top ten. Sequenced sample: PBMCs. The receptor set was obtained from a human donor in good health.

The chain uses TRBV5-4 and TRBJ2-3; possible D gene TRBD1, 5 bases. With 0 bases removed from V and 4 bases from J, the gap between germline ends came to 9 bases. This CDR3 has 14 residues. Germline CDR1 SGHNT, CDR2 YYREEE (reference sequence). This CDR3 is CASSLGGLPDTQYF. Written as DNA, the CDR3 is TGTGCCAGCAGCTTGGGGGGCTTGCCAGATACGCAGTATTTT. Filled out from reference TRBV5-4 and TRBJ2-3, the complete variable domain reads ETGVTQSPTHLIKTRGQQVTLRCSSQSGHNTVSWYQQALGQGPQFIFQYYREEENGRGNFPPRFSGLQFPNYSSELNVNALELDDSALYLCASSLGGLPDTQYFGPGTRLTVL.

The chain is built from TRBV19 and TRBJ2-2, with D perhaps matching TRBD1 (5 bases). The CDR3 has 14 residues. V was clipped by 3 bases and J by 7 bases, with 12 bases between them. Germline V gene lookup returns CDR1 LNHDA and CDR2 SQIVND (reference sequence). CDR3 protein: CASSIKGWGGELFF. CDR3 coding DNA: TGTGCCAGTAGTATCAAGGGGTGGGGCGGGGAGCTGTTTTTT.

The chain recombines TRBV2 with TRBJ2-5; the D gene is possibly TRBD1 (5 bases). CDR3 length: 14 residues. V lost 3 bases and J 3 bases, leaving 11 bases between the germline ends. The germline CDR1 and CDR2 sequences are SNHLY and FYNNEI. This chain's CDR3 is CASSESWTKETQYF. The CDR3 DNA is TGTGCCAGCAGTGAGAGCTGGACAAAAGAGACCCAGTACTTC.

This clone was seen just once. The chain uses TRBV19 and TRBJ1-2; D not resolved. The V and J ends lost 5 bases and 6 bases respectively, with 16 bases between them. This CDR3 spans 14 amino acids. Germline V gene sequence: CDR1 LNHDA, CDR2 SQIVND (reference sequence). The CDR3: CASSSTYAQHGYTF. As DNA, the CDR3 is TGTGCCAGTAGTTCGACATACGCCCAACATGGCTACACCTTC.

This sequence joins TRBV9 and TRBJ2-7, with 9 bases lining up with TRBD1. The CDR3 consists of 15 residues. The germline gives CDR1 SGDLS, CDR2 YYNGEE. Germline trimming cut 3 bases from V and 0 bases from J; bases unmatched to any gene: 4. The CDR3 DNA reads TGTGCCAGCAGCGCAGGACAGGGGAGCTCCTACGAGCAGTACTTC. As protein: CASSAGQGSSYEQYF.

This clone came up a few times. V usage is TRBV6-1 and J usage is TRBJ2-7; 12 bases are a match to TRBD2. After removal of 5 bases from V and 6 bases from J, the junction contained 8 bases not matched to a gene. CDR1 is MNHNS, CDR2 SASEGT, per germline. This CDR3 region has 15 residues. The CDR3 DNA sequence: TGTGCCAGCAGTAGACTAGCGGGGGCCCCCGGCGAGCAGTACTTC. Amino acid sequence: CASSRLAGAPGEQYF.